One sample yielded the 27 T cell receptor beta chains listed below, sequenced in a study of blood T cell repertoires in COVID-19. Profiled with immunoSEQ multiplex PCR; TCRdb holds only in-frame clones, not every one. There are 120,000 to 150,000 clones in the sample; about 76% occur only once, and around 13% lies in the top ten. Source material: peripheral blood. The receptors stem from an elderly man with acute or convalescent COVID-19.

A note on this clone: A read error may account for a junction end that differs from germline. The chain carries TRBV4-1 and TRBJ1-4; D remains ambiguous. Germline CDR1 is MGHRA and CDR2 is YSYEKL. The CDR3 runs 15 residues. The CDR3 region has the DNA TGCGCCAGCAACCAAGAGGCGGGTGGATATGAAAAACTGTTTTTT. It encodes CASNQEAGGYEKLFF.

The CDR3 spells CASSPKGTGEQYF. The CDR3 DNA sequence: TGTGCCAGCTCGCCAAAAGGGACAGGGGAGCAGTACTTC. The genes are TRBV18 and TRBJ2-7; TRBD1 matches 9 bases. CDR3 length: 13 amino acids. The V segment lost 6 bases and the J segment 7 bases; nucleotides outside the gene matches: 7. The germline V gene encodes CDR1 KGHSH and CDR2 LQKENI.

This clone was recorded only once. This chain uses TRBV4-1 with TRBJ2-4; D may be TRBD1 (5 bases). Germline values: CDR1 MGHRA, CDR2 YSYEKL. The CDR3 has 14 residues. V was clipped by 1 base and J by 6 bases, with 10 bases between them. This chain's CDR3 is CASSQGGAANIQYF. The CDR3 DNA follows: TGCGCCAGCAGCCAAGGGGGCGCGGCAAACATTCAGTACTTC.

This clone appeared once. This sequence joins TRBV27 and TRBJ1-5; 8 nucleotides line up with TRBD1. Per the germline V gene, CDR1 is MNHEY and CDR2 is SMNVEV (reference sequence). Trimming at V came to 10 bases and at J to 8 bases, leaving 19 bases not matched to a gene. This CDR3 is built from 16 residues. CDR3 sequence: CATLSPGQVLLEPQHF. The CDR3 DNA reads TGTGCCACCTTATCACCGGGACAGGTTCTCCTGGAGCCCCAGCATTTT.

The genes are TRBV5-1 and TRBJ1-2; TRBD1 matches at 9 bases. The germline V gene has CDR1 SGHRS and CDR2 YFSETQ. V lost 4 bases and J lost 7; bases outside the gene matches: 8. This CDR3 has 14 residues. This chain's CDR3 is CASSTTGGATGYTF. In DNA form, the CDR3 reads TGCGCCAGCAGCACAACAGGGGGCGCGACTGGCTACACCTTC.

The V and J genes are TRBV30 and TRBJ1-6, with TRBD1 as a possible D gene (5 bases). Deletions cut 4 bases from V and 7 bases from J, with 26 bases between. This CDR3 is built from 18 residues. CDR1 and CDR2 from the germline V gene are GTSNPN and SVGIG (reference sequence). DNA for the CDR3: TGTGCCTGGAAATCGAGATCAGGGAACCCAAAGGACAATTCACCCCTCCACTTT. Translating it yields CAWKSRSGNPKDNSPLHF. Filled out from reference TRBV30 and TRBJ1-6, the complete variable domain reads SQTIHQWPATLVQPVGSPLSLECTVEGTSNPNLYWYRQAAGRGLQLLFYSVGIGQISSEVPQNLSASRPQDRQFILSSKKLLLSDSGFYLCAWKSRSGNPKDNSPLHFGNGTRLTVT.

The chain combines TRBV28 with TRBJ1-1; possible D gene TRBD1, 5 bases. Germline V gene sequence: CDR1 MDHEN, CDR2 SYDVKM. This CDR3 spans 15 amino acids. V was shortened by 3 bases and J by 4 bases, with 15 bases between the two germline ends. The CDR3 reads CASSFPDTRSTEAFF. CDR3 sequence (DNA): TGTGCCAGCAGTTTTCCGGACACGAGGAGCACTGAAGCTTTCTTT.

There are a few counts of this clone. V gene TRBV7-2 combines with J gene TRBJ2-7; D might be TRBD1 (6 bases). This CDR3 spans 14 amino acids. Trimming removed 5 bases at V and 3 bases at J, with 14 bases between. Per the germline V gene, CDR1 is SGHTA and CDR2 is FQGNSA. CDR3 loop: CASSLLQGYYEQYF. The CDR3 bases are TGTGCCAGCAGCCTCCTCCAGGGGTACTACGAGCAGTACTTC.

For the CDR3, the DNA is TGTGCCAGCAGTTACTCACAGTCCTACGAGCAGTACTTC. This encodes CASSYSQSYEQYF. The V gene is TRBV6-2 or TRBV6-3, the J gene TRBJ2-7; D unresolved. Trimming cost V 0 bases and J 1 base, with 4 bases left between them. Germline CDR1 and CDR2: MNHEY and SVGEGT. The CDR3 is 13 residues long.

The CDR3 sequence is CASGTGARQPQHF. The CDR3 bases are TGTGCCAGTGGGACAGGCGCACGGCAGCCCCAGCATTTT. The rearrangement uses TRBV19 and TRBJ1-5; 8 bases are a match to TRBD1. The CDR3 loop spans 13 amino acids. Germline loops: CDR1 LNHDA, CDR2 SQIVND (reference sequence). After removal of 8 bases from V and 7 bases from J, the junction contained 7 bases not matched to a gene.

The gene calls are TRBV2 and TRBJ1-5, with TRBD1 as a possible D gene (6 bases). The germline V gene encodes CDR1 SNHLY and CDR2 FYNNEI. The CDR3 covers 14 residues. V lost 2 bases and J 6 bases, leaving 11 bases between the germline ends. DNA for the CDR3: TGTGCCAGCAGTGAAACAGGGCAGGGTCAGCCCCAGCATTTT. It encodes CASSETGQGQPQHF. Supplemented by reference TRBV2 and TRBJ1-5, the full variable domain reads EPEVTQTPSHQVTQMGQEVILRCVPISNHLYFYWYRQILGQKVEFLVSFYNNEISEKSEIFDDQFSVERPDGSNFTLKIRSTKLEDSAMYFCASSETGQGQPQHFGDGTRLSIL.

CDR3 sequence (DNA): TGTGCCAGCAGTCCTCCAAGGGAGGAGCAGTACTTC. Residues: CASSPPREEQYF. The chain carries TRBV27 and TRBJ2-7; a weak D match, TRBD2 (5 bases). Germline CDR1 is MNHEY and CDR2 is SMNVEV (reference sequence). The CDR3 consists of 12 residues. V shed 5 bases and J shed 7 bases, with 12 bases lying between them.

The rearrangement links TRBV7-3 to TRBJ2-2; no firm D call. Germline V gene data show CDR1 as SGHTA and CDR2 as FQGTGA. Trimming removed 4 bases at V and 5 bases at J, with 5 bases between. CDR3 size: 12 residues. CDR3 DNA: TGTGCCAGCAGCTCCCGGACCGGGGAGCTGTTTTTT. This sequence encodes CASSSRTGELFF.

This chain joins TRBV5-6 and TRBJ1-3; possible D gene TRBD1, 6 bases. The germline gives CDR1 SGHDT, CDR2 YYEEEE. This CDR3 comprises 17 residues. V dropped 4 bases and J dropped 2 bases, with 19 bases sitting between them. CDR3 nucleotides: TGTGCCAGCAGCCCGAAGGGATCTTCAGGGGCTGGAAACACCATATATTTT. It encodes CASSPKGSSGAGNTIYF.

J is TRBJ1-1 and V is TRBV6-5; unclear D gene. Germline V gene data show CDR1 as MNHEY and CDR2 as SVGAGI. The CDR3 covers 14 residues. V shed 0 bases and J shed 0 bases, with 5 bases lying between them. CDR3 loop: CASSYSAVNTEAFF. The CDR3 DNA follows: TGTGCCAGCAGTTACTCGGCAGTGAACACTGAAGCTTTCTTT.

V is TRBV5-1 and J is TRBJ1-3; D is unclear. CDR1 is SGHRS, CDR2 YFSETQ, per germline. The V end was cut by 0 bases, the J end by 0 bases, with 10 bases between. The CDR3 spans 16 residues. CDR3 DNA: TGCGCCAGCAGCTTGGAGTCCGGTAGCTCTGGAAACACCATATATTTT. Translated, it gives CASSLESGSSGNTIYF.

The chain recombines TRBV7-8 with TRBJ2-1, with D perhaps matching TRBD2 (7 bases). Germline CDR1 reads SGHVS; CDR2 reads FQNEAQ. V dropped 3 bases and J dropped 8 bases, with 20 bases sitting between them. This CDR3 spans 16 amino acids. The chain's CDR3 is CASSFPRGGARYEQFF. The CDR3 DNA follows: TGTGCCAGCAGCTTTCCGCGTGGGGGGGCCAGGTATGAGCAGTTCTTC.

The V gene is TRBV27, the J gene TRBJ2-7, with D possibly being TRBD2 (5 bases). The V gene's germline CDR1 is MNHEY and CDR2 SMNVEV (reference sequence). Trimming took 3 bases from V and 3 from J, leaving 9 bases between them. The CDR3 extends over 13 amino acids. The CDR3 sequence: CASSLRRNYEQYF. The CDR3 bases are TGTGCCAGCAGTTTGAGGAGGAACTACGAGCAGTACTTC.

This sequence joins TRBV19 and TRBJ1-2; 8 bases match TRBD1. The CDR3 length is 13 residues. Trimming at V came to 6 bases and at J to 4 bases, leaving 4 bases not matched to a gene. Germline CDR1 is LNHDA and CDR2 is SQIVND (reference sequence). CDR3 nucleotides: TGTGCCAGTAGCAGGGGGCTTGGCTATGGCTACACCTTC. It specifies CASSRGLGYGYTF.

The chain combines TRBV6-1 with TRBJ2-1, with D perhaps matching TRBD2 (6 bases). CDR3 length: 17 amino acids. V lost 4 bases, J lost 8 bases, and 24 bases lay in between. Germline CDR1 reads MNHNS; CDR2 reads SASEGT. CDR3 amino acids: CASSVSPHLGSYDEQFF. CDR3 in DNA: TGTGCCAGCAGTGTCTCCCCGCATCTCGGGAGTTACGATGAGCAGTTCTTC.

The CDR3 DNA follows: TGTGCCACCAGCCGTCGGGACAGGGACTCTGGAAACACCATATATTTT. As protein: CATSRRDRDSGNTIYF. The chain joins TRBV15 to TRBJ1-3; TRBD1 matches at 9 bases. With 5 bases clipped from V and 0 bases from J, the junction kept 5 bases outside the gene matches. Germline CDR1 LNHNV, CDR2 YYDKDF (reference sequence). The CDR3 loop spans 16 amino acids.

The rearrangement uses TRBV5-1 and TRBJ1-6, with a tentative D call TRBD1 (6 bases). Trimming removed 1 base at V and 9 bases at J, with 14 bases between. Germline values: CDR1 SGHRS, CDR2 YFSETQ. The CDR3 totals 15 residues. The CDR3 nucleotides are TGCGCCAGCAGCTTGCTACAGGGTGGTCGTTCACCCCTCCACTTT. Translating it yields CASSLLQGGRSPLHF.

The genes are TRBV10-3 and TRBJ1-5; the D gene is possibly TRBD1 (6 bases). Germline V gene lookup returns CDR1 ENHRY and CDR2 SYGVKD. The CDR3 totals 12 residues. V shed 10 bases and J shed 2 bases, with 9 bases lying between them. CDR3 in amino acids: CATRTGNQPQHF. CDR3 nucleotide sequence: TGTGCCACCCGGACAGGCAATCAGCCCCAGCATTTT.

The chain carries TRBV29-1 and TRBJ2-3; 12 bases align to TRBD2. V was clipped by 6 bases and J by 3 bases; unmatched bases: 7. Germline V gives CDR1 SQVTM, CDR2 ANQGSEA. The CDR3 contains 15 residues. The CDR3 DNA sequence: TGCAGCGTAGCCTTGACTAGCGGGGGTACAGATACGCAGTATTTT. It specifies CSVALTSGGTDTQYF.

The CDR3 nucleotides are TGTGCCAGCACGGACCGGAGGGCTGGGACTGAAGCTTTCTTT. This gives the protein CASTDRRAGTEAFF. This chain links TRBV6-5 with TRBJ1-1; no reliable D call. CDR1 is MNHEY and CDR2 is SVGAGI in the germline V gene. V was trimmed by 7 bases and J by 5 bases, leaving 17 bases between them. The CDR3 totals 14 residues.

The rearrangement uses TRBV4-3 and TRBJ2-1; D is unclear. With 2 bases removed from V and 0 bases from J, the gap between germline ends came to 11 bases. Germline assignment: CDR1 LGHNA and CDR2 YSLEER. This CDR3 is 16 amino acids long. The CDR3 region has the DNA TGCGCCAGCAGCCAAATGTACTCGAGCTCCTACAATGAGCAGTTCTTC. Protein product: CASSQMYSSSYNEQFF.

The rearrangement joins TRBV7-8 to TRBJ1-5; 7 nucleotides line up with TRBD1. V dropped 4 bases and J dropped 2; count of bases not matched to a gene: 8. The CDR3 has 16 amino acids. Germline values: CDR1 SGHVS, CDR2 FQNEAQ. CDR3 sequence reads: CASSSEQGSGNQPQHF. DNA for the CDR3: TGTGCCAGCAGCTCAGAACAGGGGTCTGGCAATCAGCCCCAGCATTTT.